The 18 T cell receptor beta chains presented below share a single source sample, sequenced in a study of response to subunit inactivated influenza vaccine. TCRdb itself ran the RT-PCR reads through MiXCR, one entry per CDR3 protein. The table lists approximately 300,000 distinct CDR3 sequences, 20% to 25% of them singletons. This sample comprised PBMCs from blood, obtained approximately 22 months after vaccination. These receptors were taken from a man in his fifties or sixties who received an inactivated influenza vaccine.

This clonotype was counted only a few times. The chain joins TRBV7-9 to TRBJ2-5; possibly TRBD1 for D (5 bases). This CDR3 has 13 amino acids. Per germline, CDR1 SEHNR and CDR2 FQNEAQ (reference sequence). Trimming stripped 1 base from V and 5 bases from J, with 8 bases between. CDR3 DNA: TGTGCCAGCAGCTTAGTTGACAGCGAGACCCAGTACTTC. Protein sequence: CASSLVDSETQYF.

A few counts support this clonotype. This chain connects TRBV19 to TRBJ1-5; 9 nucleotides match TRBD1. The CDR3 contains 15 residues. V lost 6 bases to trimming and J lost 1 base; unmatched junction nucleotides: 4. CDR1 is LNHDA and CDR2 is SQIVND in the germline V gene (reference sequence). CDR3 loop: CASSTDRGSNQPQHF. The DNA for the CDR3 is TGTGCCAGTAGCACGGACAGGGGAAGCAATCAGCCCCAGCATTTT.

This clonotype has just a few counts. The rearrangement joins TRBV4-2 to TRBJ2-1; D gene unclear. Per germline, CDR1 LGHNA and CDR2 YNFKEQ. V gave up 1 base and J gave up 4 bases, with 5 bases separating them. The CDR3 is made up of 13 amino acids. This CDR3 is CASSQVVYNEQFF. CDR3 nucleotide sequence: TGTGCCAGCAGCCAAGTAGTGTACAATGAGCAGTTCTTC.

In its sample, this clonotype was seen a few times. The gene calls are TRBV4-3 and TRBJ2-7; the D gene is possibly TRBD2 (6 bases). This CDR3 comprises 15 residues. V lost 1 base, J lost 0 bases, and 10 bases lay in between. From germline, CDR1 is LGHNA and CDR2 YSLEER. CDR3 bases: TGCGCCAGCAGCCAAGCCCTAGCGCCCTCCTACGAGCAGTACTTC. Translated, it gives CASSQALAPSYEQYF.

This chain connects TRBV5-1 to TRBJ2-5; D tentatively fits TRBD1 or TRBD2 (5 bases each). V was cut by 7 bases and J by 2 bases, with 12 bases left in between. This CDR3 is built from 13 residues. The germline V gene has CDR1 SGHRS and CDR2 YFSETQ. The CDR3 spells CASSWDLQETQYF. CDR3 coding DNA: TGCGCCAGCTCCTGGGACCTACAAGAGACCCAGTACTTC.

This clonotype was observed many times. The chain carries TRBV27 and TRBJ1-4; the match to TRBD1 covers 11 bases. CDR3 length: 14 residues. Germline V CDR1 and CDR2: MNHEY, SMNVEV (reference sequence). The V segment lost 6 bases and the J segment 11 bases; nucleotides outside the gene matches: 8. CDR3 region: CASRILRDRGKLFF. The CDR3 DNA reads as TGTGCCAGCAGGATACTACGGGACAGGGGGAAACTGTTTTTT.

This clonotype was counted many times. The chain recombines TRBV6-5 with TRBJ1-1, with no clear D. The CDR3 loop spans 16 amino acids. CDR1 MNHEY and CDR2 SVGAGI come from the germline V gene. The V end lost 0 bases, the J end lost 4 bases, and 15 bases lay between the germline ends. The CDR3 sequence is CASSYSLAGVGTEAFF. The DNA for the CDR3 is TGTGCCAGCAGTTACTCCCTGGCAGGAGTGGGCACTGAAGCTTTCTTT.

The V call is TRBV6-5, the J call TRBJ1-5, with D uncertain. CDR3 length: 14 amino acids. V was shortened by 5 bases and J by 1 base, with 9 bases between the two germline ends. Germline lookup yields CDR1 MNHEY and CDR2 SVGAGI. CDR3 coding DNA: TGTGCCAGCAGTCACGGGGAAAGCAATCAGCCCCAGCATTTT. Its translation: CASSHGESNQPQHF.

This clonotype was counted a few times. The chain uses TRBV5-4 and TRBJ2-1; D is uncertain. This CDR3 spans 14 amino acids. The ends were cut back, 0 bases at V and 9 bases at J, with 13 bases in the middle. Looked up from germline, CDR1 is SGHNT and CDR2 is YYREEE (reference sequence). The CDR3 region is CASSLVSERGEQFF. The CDR3, as DNA: TGTGCCAGCAGCTTGGTGTCAGAAAGAGGTGAGCAGTTCTTC.

This clonotype was recorded a few times. The gene calls are TRBV28 and TRBJ2-4; the D is unclear. The V gene lost 1 base and the J gene lost 1 base, with 8 bases spanning the gap. The germline gives CDR1 MDHEN, CDR2 SYDVKM. The CDR3 totals 15 residues. DNA of the CDR3: TGTGCCAGCAGTTTATCAGCAGATGCCAAAAACATTCAGTACTTC. Its translation: CASSLSADAKNIQYF.

This clonotype has more than one count but fewer than ten. The chain carries TRBV27 and TRBJ2-2; 8 bases are a match to TRBD1. Germline assignment: CDR1 MNHEY and CDR2 SMNVEV (reference sequence). The CDR3 runs 15 residues. J gave up 6 bases and V 5 bases, and 8 bases lay outside the gene matches. Here the CDR3 DNA reads TGTGCCAGCAGTCTAGGACAGGGTGCGTCCGGGGAGCTGTTTTTT. As protein: CASSLGQGASGELFF.

This clonotype was seen a few times. V is TRBV27 and J is TRBJ2-3, with D possibly TRBD1 on 7 matching bases. Germline V gene lookup returns CDR1 MNHEY and CDR2 SMNVEV (reference sequence). This CDR3 comprises 17 residues. Trimming removed 0 bases at V and 5 bases at J, with 18 bases between. CDR3 in amino acids: CASSLSGGTASQDTQYF. DNA of the CDR3: TGTGCCAGCAGTTTATCGGGCGGGACAGCTTCACAAGATACGCAGTATTTT.

The rearrangement uses TRBV7-2 and TRBJ1-5; 10 bases fit TRBD1. Trimming took 1 base from V and 6 from J; bases not matched to a gene: 3. Per the germline V gene, CDR1 is SGHTA and CDR2 is FQGNSA. There are 15 residues in the CDR3. The CDR3 coding sequence is TGTGCCAGCAGCTTAGGGAGGACAGGGGGTCAGCCCCAGCATTTT. It specifies CASSLGRTGGQPQHF.

J is TRBJ2-1 and V is TRBV15, with 9 bases matching TRBD2. The CDR3 sequence is 15 residues long. The germline V gene has CDR1 LNHNV and CDR2 YYDKDF (reference sequence). The V and J ends lost 6 bases and 4 bases, in that order; junction bases with no gene match: 7. The CDR3 protein is CATRGSGGIYNEQFF. The CDR3 region has the DNA TGTGCCACCAGGGGAAGCGGGGGGATATACAATGAGCAGTTCTTC.

This clonotype turned up a few times. The CDR3 bases are TGCGCCAGCAGCTTAACCGGGACAGGGAACACTGAAGCTTTCTTT. Translation gives CASSLTGTGNTEAFF. The chain carries TRBV5-1 and TRBJ1-1; TRBD1 matches at 8 bases. Looked up from germline, CDR1 is SGHRS and CDR2 is YFSETQ. V gave up 2 bases and J gave up 1 base; unmatched junction bases: 4. This CDR3 region has 15 residues.

The rearrangement uses TRBV20-1 and TRBJ2-2, with 8 bases identical to TRBD1. The CDR3 extends over 15 amino acids. The V and J ends lost 4 bases and 0 bases, in that order; junction bases with no gene match: 4. CDR1 and CDR2 (germline): DFQATT, SNEGSKA (reference sequence). The CDR3 sequence: CSAIKDRANTGELFF. CDR3 in DNA: TGCAGTGCTATAAAGGACAGGGCGAACACCGGGGAGCTGTTTTTT.

The chain couples TRBV12-3 or TRBV12-4 to TRBJ1-2, with 10 bases fitting TRBD1. J gave up 5 bases and V 3 bases, and 6 bases lay outside the gene matches. The CDR3 spans 15 residues. Here the CDR3 DNA reads TGTGCCAGCAGTTTTCCGGGACAGGGGATGTATGGCTACACCTTC. Protein sequence: CASSFPGQGMYGYTF.

The V gene is TRBV6-2 or TRBV6-3, the J gene TRBJ1-1; D is unclear. Trimming removed 8 bases from V and 11 bases from J, with 15 bases in between. From germline, CDR1 is MNHEY and CDR2 SVGEGT. CDR3 size: 11 residues. In DNA, the CDR3 is TGTGCCAGCCGAAACCTAGGCGGCGCTTTCTTT. Encoded protein: CASRNLGGAFF.